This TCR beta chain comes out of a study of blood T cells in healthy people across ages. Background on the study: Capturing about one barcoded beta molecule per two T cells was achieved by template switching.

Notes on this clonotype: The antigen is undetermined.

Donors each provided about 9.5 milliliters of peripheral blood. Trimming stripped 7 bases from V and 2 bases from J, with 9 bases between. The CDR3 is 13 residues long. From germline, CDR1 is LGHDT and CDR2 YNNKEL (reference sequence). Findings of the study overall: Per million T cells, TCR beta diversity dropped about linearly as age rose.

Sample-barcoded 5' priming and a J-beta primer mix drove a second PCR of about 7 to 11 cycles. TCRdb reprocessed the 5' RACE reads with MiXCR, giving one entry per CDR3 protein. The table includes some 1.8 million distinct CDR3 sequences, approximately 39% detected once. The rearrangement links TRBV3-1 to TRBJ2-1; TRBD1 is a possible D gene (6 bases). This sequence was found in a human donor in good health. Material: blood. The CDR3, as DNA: TGTGCCAGCAACCAGGGGACCTACAATGAGCAGTTCTTC. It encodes CASNQGTYNEQFF.